The 24 T cell receptor beta chains listed next were all sequenced from one sample in a study of blood T cell repertoires in COVID-19. Data came from immunoSEQ multiplex PCR; TCRdb stores just in-frame clones and leaves some out. The repertoire holds about 87,000 clones, with 70% to 85% as singletons. Material for sequencing was peripheral blood. Receptor source: a woman between 45 and 60 years old with acute or convalescent COVID-19.

This chain uses TRBV19 with TRBJ1-2; possible D gene TRBD1, 6 bases. V dropped 3 bases and J dropped 8 bases, with 13 bases sitting between them. The CDR3 length is 13 residues. Germline CDR1 LNHDA, CDR2 SQIVND (reference sequence). This CDR3 reads CASSIGQRGGYTF. The CDR3 region has the DNA TGTGCCAGTAGTATTGGACAGCGCGGGGGCTACACCTTC. Full variable domain (rest looked up from reference TRBV19 and TRBJ1-2): DGGITQSPKYLFRKEGQNVTLSCEQNLNHDAMYWYRQDPGQGLRLIYYSQIVNDFQKGDIAEGYSVSREKKESFPLTVTSAQKNPTAFYLCASSIGQRGGYTFGSGTRLTVV.

The V call is TRBV6-5, the J call TRBJ1-1; D is unclear. CDR3 length equals 12 residues. Between the trimmed V and J ends, which lost 0 bases and 7 bases, there was a span of 6 bases. CDR1 is MNHEY and CDR2 is SVGAGI in the germline V gene. The CDR3 spells CASSYSEGEAFF. The DNA for the CDR3 is TGTGCCAGCAGTTACTCGGAGGGTGAAGCTTTCTTT.

This chain connects TRBV5-1 to TRBJ2-2; D gene ambiguous. Germline V CDR1 and CDR2: SGHRS, YFSETQ. The length of the CDR3 is 13 residues. Trimming took 4 bases from V and 4 from J, leaving 8 bases between them. The DNA for the CDR3 is TGCGCCAGCAGCCCCGGTTCCACCGGGGAGCTGTTTTTT. Residues: CASSPGSTGELFF.

The chain is built from TRBV19 and TRBJ1-5, with D possibly TRBD1 on 6 matching bases. This CDR3 comprises 15 residues. Between the trimmed V and J ends, which lost 1 base and 0 bases, there was a span of 7 bases. Looked up from germline, CDR1 is LNHDA and CDR2 is SQIVND (reference sequence). CDR3 residues: CASSIGTVSNQPQHF. The CDR3 coding sequence is TGTGCCAGTAGTATAGGGACAGTTAGCAATCAGCCCCAGCATTTT. The whole variable domain, remainder taken from reference TRBV19 and TRBJ1-5, is DGGITQSPKYLFRKEGQNVTLSCEQNLNHDAMYWYRQDPGQGLRLIYYSQIVNDFQKGDIAEGYSVSREKKESFPLTVTSAQKNPTAFYLCASSIGTVSNQPQHFGDGTRLSIL.

The CDR3 sequence: CASSQGGQLPGELFF. CDR3 in DNA: TGTGCCAGCAGCCAGGGGGGGCAGCTCCCCGGGGAGCTGTTTTTT. The chain employs TRBV3-1 (or the pseudogene TRBV3-2) and TRBJ2-2, with D possibly being TRBD2 (7 bases). This CDR3 region has 15 residues. V was shortened by 3 bases and J by 6 bases, with 14 bases between the two germline ends. Germline lookup yields CDR1 LGHDT and CDR2 YNNKEL (reference sequence).

The chain has TRBV6-5 and TRBJ2-6; perhaps TRBD1 as D (6 bases). CDR3 length: 14 residues. Germline V lookup: CDR1 MNHEY, CDR2 SVGAGI. Trimming removed 11 bases from V and 4 bases from J, with 15 bases in between. The CDR3 reads CASLGALGANVLTF. The CDR3 DNA reads TGTGCCTCCTTGGGGGCCCTAGGGGCCAACGTCCTGACTTTC.

The V gene is TRBV6-5, the J gene TRBJ1-1, with D possibly being TRBD1 (5 bases). Trimming cost V 11 bases and J 4 bases, with 17 bases left between them. CDR1 and CDR2 from the germline V gene are MNHEY and SVGAGI. The CDR3 is 13 amino acids. Here the CDR3 reads CALTRGVRTEAFF. The CDR3 DNA follows: TGTGCCCTAACGCGGGGGGTTCGCACTGAAGCTTTCTTT.

CDR3 loop: CASSPTEEGGGDEQFF. The CDR3 DNA follows: TGTGCCAGCAGCCCTACGGAGGAGGGAGGTGGCGATGAGCAGTTCTTC. This chain connects TRBV7-6 to TRBJ2-1; TRBD2 might be the D (6 bases). Trimming left V 5 bases short and J 8 bases short, with 22 bases between. The CDR3 runs to 16 residues. Germline CDR1 and CDR2: SGHVS and FNYEAQ. Full variable domain (remainder filled in from reference TRBV7-6 and TRBJ2-1): GAGVSQSPRYKVTKRGQDVALRCDPISGHVSLYWYRQALGQGPEFLTYFNYEAQQDKSGLPNDRFSAERPEGSISTLTIQRTEQRDSAMYRCASSPTEEGGGDEQFFGPGTRLTVL.

This clone appeared once. CDR3 sequence (DNA): TGTGCCAGCAGTGCGGACAGGGTCTCTGGAAACACCATATATTTT. Amino acids: CASSADRVSGNTIYF. The chain links TRBV2 to TRBJ1-3; 8 positions match TRBD1. Germline V gives CDR1 SNHLY, CDR2 FYNNEI. The CDR3 is 15 residues long. Trimming cost V 4 bases and J 0 bases; bases outside gene matches: 2. Using reference TRBV2 and TRBJ1-3 for the parts outside the CDR3, the full variable domain is EPEVTQTPSHQVTQMGQEVILRCVPISNHLYFYWYRQILGQKVEFLVSFYNNEISEKSEIFDDQFSVERPDGSNFTLKIRSTKLEDSAMYFCASSADRVSGNTIYFGEGSWLTVV.

The genes are TRBV18 and TRBJ1-1; D ambiguous. This CDR3 region has 15 residues. Germline CDR1 reads KGHSH; CDR2 reads LQKENI. V shed 2 bases and J shed 1 base, with 11 bases lying between them. The CDR3 DNA reads TGTGCCAGCTCACCAACTCAGGCCGAGAACACTGAAGCTTTCTTT. Its protein is CASSPTQAENTEAFF.

The rearrangement uses TRBV6-2 or TRBV6-3 and TRBJ2-1; TRBD2 matches at 9 bases. The ends lost 2 bases at V and 1 base at J; junction bases unmatched: 6. Germline V CDR1 and CDR2: MNHEY, SVGEGT. The CDR3 runs 17 residues. In DNA form, the CDR3 reads TGTGCCAGCAGTTACCCCAGCGGGGGGTTGTCCTACAATGAGCAGTTCTTC. Translation gives CASSYPSGGLSYNEQFF.

This chain links TRBV7-8 with TRBJ1-1, with 8 bases matching TRBD1. Germline assignment: CDR1 SGHVS and CDR2 FQNEAQ. The CDR3 extends over 15 amino acids. V was pared by 5 bases and J by 0 bases, with 5 bases of the junction left unmatched. CDR3: CASSPPTGVNTEAFF. The CDR3 DNA is TGTGCCAGCAGCCCCCCGACAGGGGTGAACACTGAAGCTTTCTTT.

This clone turned up a few times. V usage is TRBV6-5 and J usage is TRBJ1-4; 7 bases fit TRBD1. CDR1 and CDR2 from the germline V gene are MNHEY and SVGAGI. This CDR3 comprises 14 residues. The trim removed 6 bases at V and 7 bases at J, leaving 8 bases unmatched. The CDR3 loop reads CASRLGGGGEKLFF. In DNA, the CDR3 is TGTGCCAGCAGGCTTGGAGGGGGCGGTGAAAAACTGTTTTTT.

V gene TRBV28 combines with J gene TRBJ1-1, with D tentatively TRBD1 (6 bases). The CDR3 sequence is 12 residues long. V dropped 6 bases and J dropped 8 bases, with 13 bases sitting between them. Germline values: CDR1 MDHEN, CDR2 SYDVKM. CDR3 sequence reads: CASRFLQGEAFF. In nucleotides, the CDR3 is TGTGCCAGCAGATTCCTACAGGGAGAAGCTTTCTTT.

The J gene is TRBJ1-2, the V gene TRBV12-3 or TRBV12-4, with D unclear. The CDR3 covers 13 residues. V lost 0 bases and J 4 bases, leaving 6 bases between the germline ends. CDR3 amino acids: CASSLAAGYGYTF. As DNA, the CDR3 is TGTGCCAGCAGTTTAGCGGCGGGCTATGGCTACACCTTC.

The chain joins TRBV19 to TRBJ2-7; a possible D gene is TRBD1 (5 bases). The CDR3 sequence is 15 residues long. The V and J ends lost 3 bases and 2 bases respectively, with 14 bases between them. CDR1 is LNHDA, CDR2 SQIVND, per germline (reference sequence). DNA for the CDR3: TGTGCCAGTAGTATGGACAAACGGAATACCTACGAGCAGTACTTC. It is translated as CASSMDKRNTYEQYF.

This chain joins TRBV6-2 or TRBV6-3 and TRBJ2-3; TRBD2 is a possible D gene (7 bases). The V and J ends lost 0 bases and 4 bases respectively, with 11 bases between them. Germline assignment: CDR1 MNHEY and CDR2 SVGEGT. The CDR3 totals 15 residues. The CDR3: CASSYSTGGADTQYF. CDR3 DNA: TGTGCCAGCAGTTACTCGACGGGGGGCGCAGATACGCAGTATTTT.

The count of this clone is one. The rearrangement links TRBV29-1 to TRBJ2-3; D is unclear. CDR1 SQVTM and CDR2 ANQGSEA come from the germline V gene. Trimming took off 8 bases at V and 6 bases at J, with 12 bases between the two ends. This CDR3 region has 11 residues. CDR3 in DNA: TGCAGCCCTGAAAGTGGCGATACGCAGTATTTT. Its translation: CSPESGDTQYF.

This clone was seen once. The genes are TRBV6-4 and TRBJ2-2, with 8 bases fitting TRBD2. Germline values: CDR1 MRHNA, CDR2 SNTAGT. V lost 6 bases to trimming and J lost 0 bases; unmatched junction nucleotides: 12. The CDR3 extends over 18 amino acids. The CDR3 region is CASSRGAPGGANTGELFF. The CDR3 DNA is TGTGCCAGCAGCCGGGGGGCCCCCGGGGGGGCGAACACCGGGGAGCTGTTTTTT.

The CDR3 region has the DNA TGTGCCATCAGTGAAGGACAGGGTCTTAACTATGGCTACACCTTC. Its protein product is CAISEGQGLNYGYTF. The rearrangement joins TRBV10-3 to TRBJ1-2, with 8 bases fitting TRBD1. Germline CDR1 ENHRY, CDR2 SYGVKD. The CDR3 runs to 15 residues. V shed 3 bases, J shed 1 base, and the junction held 4 bases outside the gene matches.

The chain links TRBV23-1 to TRBJ2-1, with 13 bases aligning to TRBD2. TRBV23-1 is filed as an ORF, its function uncertain. Trimming removed 2 bases from V and 3 bases from J; junction bases left unmatched: 4. CDR3 length: 17 residues. CDR3 coding DNA: TGCGCCAGCAGTCAAAAACTAGCGGGGGGGAACTACAATGAGCAGTTCTTC. The encoded protein is CASSQKLAGGNYNEQFF.

The chain couples TRBV3-1 (or the pseudogene TRBV3-2) to TRBJ2-4, with 11 bases lining up with TRBD2. V lost 1 base to trimming and J lost 9 bases; unmatched junction nucleotides: 14. Per germline, CDR1 LGHDT and CDR2 YNNKEL (reference sequence). The CDR3 contains 18 residues. The CDR3 DNA reads as TGTGCCAGCAGCCAAGCCCGACTAGCGGGGACCCTAGAGGGCATTCAGTACTTC. Protein product: CASSQARLAGTLEGIQYF.

This sequence joins TRBV3-1 (or the pseudogene TRBV3-2) and TRBJ2-5; D call uncertain. Trimming removed 6 bases from V and 4 bases from J, with 12 bases in between. Germline V gene sequence: CDR1 LGHDT, CDR2 YNNKEL (reference sequence). This CDR3 region has 13 residues. DNA for the CDR3: TGTGCCAGCAGGCGCGCCTCCCGAGAGACCCAGTACTTC. Its translation: CASRRASRETQYF.

The CDR3 spells CASSDSVYNSPLHF. DNA for the CDR3: TGTGCCAGCAGTGATTCAGTCTATAATTCACCCCTCCACTTT. This chain joins TRBV2 and TRBJ1-6; D is uncertain. Germline V gene sequence: CDR1 SNHLY, CDR2 FYNNEI. V gave up 3 bases and J gave up 3 bases, with 6 bases separating them. The CDR3 has 14 residues.